This T cell receptor beta chain was captured by sequencing in a study of post-analysis software for immune sequencing data. Study in general: Multiple sclerosis in the patients followed relapsing-remitting, secondary progressive and progressive-relapsing courses. Study observations and caveats: Analysis by F measure revealed that same-batch samples clustered strongly together. Normalized Chao1 diversity was significantly reduced in patients versus controls. In patients, four to six TRBV segments were more frequent than in controls, with TRBV5-6, TRBV5-1 and TRBV20-1 among them.

The CDR3 runs 13 residues. The V gene lost 0 bases and the J gene lost 4 bases, with 6 bases spanning the gap. Germline CDR1 LNHNV, CDR2 YYDKDF (reference sequence). Each TCR beta cDNA library carried unique molecular identifiers. From the PCR reads, TCRdb called clonotypes with MiXCR, one entry per CDR3 protein. Of approximately 660,000 distinct CDR3 sequences in the sample, 59% are singletons; the top ten hold approximately 10%. This clonotype was counted between two and nine times. The antigen is not known. This sequence was found in a girl under 10 years old with multiple sclerosis. This chain joins TRBV15 and TRBJ2-5; D remains unclear. Material: blood. This CDR3 is CATSREFGETQYF. CDR3 nucleotides: TGTGCCACCAGCAGAGAGTTTGGAGAGACCCAGTACTTC.